This T cell receptor (beta chain) comes out of a study of T-cell reconstitution after alpha-beta-depleted transplantation in children. Study findings and constraints: Newly made T cells mostly supplied T-cell counts and diversity one year after transplant.

Preparation of the TCRbeta library was carried out with unique molecular identifiers. TCRdb called the PCR reads again in MiXCR, with one record for every CDR3 protein. The profile covers some 87,000 distinct CDR3 sequences, with about 14% appearing a single time and roughly a fifth taken by the ten largest. A few counts support this clonotype. Its antigen is not identified. The CDR3 covers 13 residues. In germline, CDR1 is LGHDT, CDR2 YNNKEL (reference sequence). With V trimmed by 3 bases and J by 5 bases, 2 bases remained unmatched. The clonotype originates from a male patient between 2 and 9 years old who had a stem cell transplant for acute lymphoblastic leukemia, so the T cells may come from the graft donor. The sample in question was PBMCs, mostly from graft donor cells, obtained 180 days after TCRalphabeta/CD19-depleted stem cell transplant. This chain connects TRBV3-1 to TRBJ2-5, with TRBD1 identical over 8 bases. The CDR3 DNA reads TGTGCCAGCAGCCAGGACAGGGTCGAGACCCAGTACTTC. Its translation: CASSQDRVETQYF.